This TCR beta chain derives from a study of T cell responses to AZD1222 COVID-19 vaccine. Concerning this clone: What it recognizes is unknown. The sample has other DNA sequences that encode this CDR3 too.

The method was immunoSEQ multiplex PCR; TCRdb's version includes in-frame clones alone and lacks a portion of them. The repertoire consists of 150,000 to 200,000 clones, with about 88% occurring once and the leading ten covering roughly 26%. It was second doses at about 4 or about 12 weeks that were pooled. This CDR3 contains 13 residues. Trimming left V 1 base short and J 0 bases short, with 1 base between. Germline CDR1 is SGHTA and CDR2 is FQGNSA. General study points: At baseline, just 5 or 6 AZD1222 recipients tested seropositive. Reports say nearly half of spike-specific TCRs go after unmutated variant regions. Donors, mostly white British, included more females; clonal diversity was possibly underestimated.

This TCR derives from an adult who received the AZD1222 COVID-19 vaccine. This specimen was peripheral blood, taken 28 days after the second AZD1222 dose. The V gene is TRBV7-2, the J gene TRBJ1-3; no clear D. CDR3 residues: CASSLGSGNTIYF. The CDR3 bases are TGTGCCAGCAGCTTAGGCTCTGGAAACACCATATATTTT.